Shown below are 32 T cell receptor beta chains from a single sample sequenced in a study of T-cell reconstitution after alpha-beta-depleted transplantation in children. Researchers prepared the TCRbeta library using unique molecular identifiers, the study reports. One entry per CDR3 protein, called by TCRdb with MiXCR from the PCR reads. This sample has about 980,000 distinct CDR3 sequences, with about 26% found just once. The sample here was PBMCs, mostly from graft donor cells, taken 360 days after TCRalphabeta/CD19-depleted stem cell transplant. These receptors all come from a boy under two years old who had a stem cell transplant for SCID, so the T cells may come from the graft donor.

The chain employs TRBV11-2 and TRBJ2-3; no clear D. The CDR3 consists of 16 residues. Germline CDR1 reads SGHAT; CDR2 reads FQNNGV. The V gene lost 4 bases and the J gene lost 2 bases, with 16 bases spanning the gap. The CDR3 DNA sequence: TGTGCCAGCAGCTCCGTCCCTGGGATTTACACAGATACGCAGTATTTT. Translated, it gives CASSSVPGIYTDTQYF.

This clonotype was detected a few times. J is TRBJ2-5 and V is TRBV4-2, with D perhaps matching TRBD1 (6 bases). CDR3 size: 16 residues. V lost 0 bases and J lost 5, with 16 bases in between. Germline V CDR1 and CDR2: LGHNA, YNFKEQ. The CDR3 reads CASSQEILPRGETQYF. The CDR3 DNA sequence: TGTGCCAGCAGCCAAGAAATCCTCCCCAGGGGCGAGACCCAGTACTTC.

In DNA, the CDR3 is TGCAGTGCTAGTGCCCCCGGGAAGGGCCTAGCCTACGAGCAGTACTTC. As protein: CSASAPGKGLAYEQYF. The V gene is TRBV20-1, the J gene TRBJ2-7; D might be TRBD2 (5 bases). This CDR3 has 16 amino acids. The germline gives CDR1 DFQATT, CDR2 SNEGSKA (reference sequence). The V gene lost 3 bases and the J gene lost 2 bases, with 20 bases spanning the gap.

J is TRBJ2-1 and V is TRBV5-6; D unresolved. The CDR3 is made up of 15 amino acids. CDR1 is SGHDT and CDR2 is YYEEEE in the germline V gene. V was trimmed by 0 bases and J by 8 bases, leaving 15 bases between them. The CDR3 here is CASSLASSPWDEQFF. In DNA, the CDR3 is TGTGCCAGCAGCTTGGCCAGTTCCCCCTGGGATGAGCAGTTCTTC.

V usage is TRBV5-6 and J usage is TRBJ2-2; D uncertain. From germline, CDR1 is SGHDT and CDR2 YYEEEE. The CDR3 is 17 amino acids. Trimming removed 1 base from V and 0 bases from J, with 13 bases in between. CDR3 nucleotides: TGTGCCAGCAGCTTGTTTGCCAGACTGGCGAACACCGGGGAGCTGTTTTTT. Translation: CASSLFARLANTGELFF.

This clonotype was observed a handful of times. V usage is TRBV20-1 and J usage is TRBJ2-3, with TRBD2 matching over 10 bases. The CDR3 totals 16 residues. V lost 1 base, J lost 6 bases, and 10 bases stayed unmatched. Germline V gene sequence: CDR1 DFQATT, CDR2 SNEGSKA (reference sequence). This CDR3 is CSARVFQLAGLDTQYF. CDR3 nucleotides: TGCAGTGCTAGAGTTTTCCAACTAGCGGGGCTGGATACGCAGTATTTT.

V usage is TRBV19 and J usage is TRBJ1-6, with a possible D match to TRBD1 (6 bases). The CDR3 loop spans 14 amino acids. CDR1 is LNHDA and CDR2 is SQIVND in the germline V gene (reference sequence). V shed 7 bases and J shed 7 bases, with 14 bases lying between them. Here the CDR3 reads CASTTPDSNSPLHF. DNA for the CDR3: TGTGCCAGTACCACGCCGGACAGCAATTCACCCCTCCACTTT.

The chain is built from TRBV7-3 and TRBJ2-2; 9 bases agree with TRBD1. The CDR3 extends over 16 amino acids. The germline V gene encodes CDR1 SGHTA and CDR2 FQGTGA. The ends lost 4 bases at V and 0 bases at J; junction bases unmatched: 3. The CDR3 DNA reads TGTGCCAGCAGCTCGGGACAGGGCCCGAACACCGGGGAGCTGTTTTTT. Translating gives CASSSGQGPNTGELFF.

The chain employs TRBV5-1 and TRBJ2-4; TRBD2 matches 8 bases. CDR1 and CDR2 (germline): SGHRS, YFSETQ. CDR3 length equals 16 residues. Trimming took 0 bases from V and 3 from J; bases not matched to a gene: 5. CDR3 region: CASSLAPLAGKNIQYF. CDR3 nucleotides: TGCGCCAGCAGCTTGGCCCCCCTAGCGGGCAAAAACATTCAGTACTTC. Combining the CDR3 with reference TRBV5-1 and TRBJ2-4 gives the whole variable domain KAGVTQTPRYLIKTRGQQVTLSCSPISGHRSVSWYQQTPGQGLQFLFEYFSETQRNKGNFPGRFSGRQFSNSRSEMNVSTLELGDSALYLCASSLAPLAGKNIQYFGAGTRLSVL.

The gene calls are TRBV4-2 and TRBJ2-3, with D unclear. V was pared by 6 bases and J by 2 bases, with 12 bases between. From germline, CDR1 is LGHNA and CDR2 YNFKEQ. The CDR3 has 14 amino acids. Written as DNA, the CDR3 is TGTGCCAGCAGGACCCCGGGCGACACAGATACGCAGTATTTT. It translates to CASRTPGDTDTQYF.

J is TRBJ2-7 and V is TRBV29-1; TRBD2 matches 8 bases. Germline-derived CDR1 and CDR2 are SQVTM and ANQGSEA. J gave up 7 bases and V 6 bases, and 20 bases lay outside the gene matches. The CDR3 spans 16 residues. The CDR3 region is CSVTSGRGDVRREQYF. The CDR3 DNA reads TGCAGCGTAACCTCTGGGCGGGGGGACGTACGAAGGGAGCAGTACTTC.

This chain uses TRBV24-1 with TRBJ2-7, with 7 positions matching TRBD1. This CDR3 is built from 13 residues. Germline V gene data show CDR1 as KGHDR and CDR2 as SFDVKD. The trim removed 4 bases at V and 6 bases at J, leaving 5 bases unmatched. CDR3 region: CATSEGDSCEQYF. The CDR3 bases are TGTGCCACCAGTGAGGGGGACAGCTGCGAGCAGTACTTC.

The CDR3 protein is CASSSLAGGLRETQYF. CDR3 DNA: TGTGCCAGCAGCTCGTTGGCGGGGGGCCTCAGAGAGACCCAGTACTTC. The chain uses TRBV7-8 and TRBJ2-5; 8 bases line up with TRBD2. The CDR3 length is 16 residues. The J segment lost 4 bases and the V segment lost 4 bases, leaving 11 bases of the junction unmatched. CDR1 and CDR2 (germline): SGHVS, FQNEAQ.

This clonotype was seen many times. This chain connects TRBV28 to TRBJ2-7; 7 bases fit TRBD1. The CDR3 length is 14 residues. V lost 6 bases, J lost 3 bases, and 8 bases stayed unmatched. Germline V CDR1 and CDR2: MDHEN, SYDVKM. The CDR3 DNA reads TGTGCCAGCAGAAACGGGGACAGATTCTACGAGCAGTACTTC. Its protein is CASRNGDRFYEQYF.

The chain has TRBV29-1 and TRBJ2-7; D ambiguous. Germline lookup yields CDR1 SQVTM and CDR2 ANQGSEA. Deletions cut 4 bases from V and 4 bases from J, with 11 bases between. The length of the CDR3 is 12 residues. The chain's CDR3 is CSVVAKTYEQYF. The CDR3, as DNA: TGCAGCGTTGTCGCCAAGACTTACGAGCAGTACTTC.

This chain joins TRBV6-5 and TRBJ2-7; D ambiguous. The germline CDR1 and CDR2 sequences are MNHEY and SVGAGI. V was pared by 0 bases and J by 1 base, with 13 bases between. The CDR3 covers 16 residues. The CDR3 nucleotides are TGTGCCAGCAGTTACTCGAAGGCAGCCATATCCTACGAGCAGTACTTC. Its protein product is CASSYSKAAISYEQYF.

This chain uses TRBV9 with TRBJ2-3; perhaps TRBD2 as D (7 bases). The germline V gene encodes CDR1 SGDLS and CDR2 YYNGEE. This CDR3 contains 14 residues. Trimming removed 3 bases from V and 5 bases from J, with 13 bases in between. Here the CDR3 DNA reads TGTGCCAGCAGCGCCGAGGGGGGGAAAGATACGCAGTATTTT. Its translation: CASSAEGGKDTQYF.

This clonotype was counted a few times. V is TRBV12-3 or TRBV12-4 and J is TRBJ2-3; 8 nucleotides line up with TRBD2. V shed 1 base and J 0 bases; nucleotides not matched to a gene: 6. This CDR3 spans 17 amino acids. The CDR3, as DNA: TGTGCCAGCAGTTTAGAATTAGCGGGGCCTAGCACAGATACGCAGTATTTT. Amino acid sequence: CASSLELAGPSTDTQYF.

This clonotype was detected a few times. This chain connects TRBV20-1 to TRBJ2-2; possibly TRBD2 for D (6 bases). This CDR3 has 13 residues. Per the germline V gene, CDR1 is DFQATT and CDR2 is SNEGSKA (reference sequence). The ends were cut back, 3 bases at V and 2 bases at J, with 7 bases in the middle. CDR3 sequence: CSASGGNTGELFF. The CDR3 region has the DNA TGCAGTGCTAGCGGGGGAAACACCGGGGAGCTGTTTTTT.

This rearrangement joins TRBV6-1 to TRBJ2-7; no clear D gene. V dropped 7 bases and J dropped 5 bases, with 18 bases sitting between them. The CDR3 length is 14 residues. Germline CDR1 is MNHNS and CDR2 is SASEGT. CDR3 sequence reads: CASTQDPLSHEQYF. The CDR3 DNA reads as TGTGCCAGCACCCAAGACCCTCTGAGCCACGAGCAGTACTTC.

CDR3 DNA: TGTGCCAGCGGCAGACATCTACAAGAGACCCAGTACTTC. It codes for CASGRHLQETQYF. The chain uses TRBV27 and TRBJ2-5; D gene ambiguous. V dropped 8 bases and J dropped 2 bases, with 12 bases sitting between them. Germline-derived CDR1 and CDR2 are MNHEY and SMNVEV (reference sequence). The CDR3 consists of 13 residues.

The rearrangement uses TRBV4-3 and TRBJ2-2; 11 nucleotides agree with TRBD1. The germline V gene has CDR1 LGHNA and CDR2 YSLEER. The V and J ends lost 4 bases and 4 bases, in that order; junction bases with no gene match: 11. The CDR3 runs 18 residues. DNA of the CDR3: TGCGCCAGCAGCCCCAACTCTTGGACAGGGGGCGGCACCGGGGAGCTGTTTTTT. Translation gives CASSPNSWTGGGTGELFF.

CDR3 region: CSASRDSRSYEQYF. The DNA for the CDR3 is TGCAGTGCTAGTAGGGACAGCCGCTCCTACGAGCAGTACTTC. The chain is built from TRBV20-1 and TRBJ2-7; 7 nucleotides agree with TRBD1. The CDR3 contains 14 residues. Trimming took 3 bases from V and 0 from J; bases not matched to a gene: 5. Germline CDR1 DFQATT, CDR2 SNEGSKA (reference sequence).

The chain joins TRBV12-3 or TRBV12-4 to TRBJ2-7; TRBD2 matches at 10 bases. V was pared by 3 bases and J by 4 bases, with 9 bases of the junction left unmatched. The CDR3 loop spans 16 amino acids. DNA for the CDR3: TGTGCCAGCAGTTTGTTTAGCGGGGGGCCGGGATACGAGCAGTACTTC. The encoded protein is CASSLFSGGPGYEQYF.

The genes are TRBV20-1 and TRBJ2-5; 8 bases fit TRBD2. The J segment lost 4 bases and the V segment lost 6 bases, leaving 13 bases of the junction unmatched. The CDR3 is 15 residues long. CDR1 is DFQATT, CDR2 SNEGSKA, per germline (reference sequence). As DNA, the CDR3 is TGCAGTGCGGTCACCCGAGCGGGGGCCGGAGAGACCCAGTACTTC. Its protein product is CSAVTRAGAGETQYF.

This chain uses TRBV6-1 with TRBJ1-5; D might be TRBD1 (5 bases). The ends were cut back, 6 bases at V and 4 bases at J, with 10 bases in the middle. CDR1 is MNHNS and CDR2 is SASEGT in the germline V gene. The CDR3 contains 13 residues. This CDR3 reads CASRGVGNQPQHF. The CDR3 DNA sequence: TGTGCCAGCAGGGGGGTAGGGAATCAGCCCCAGCATTTT.

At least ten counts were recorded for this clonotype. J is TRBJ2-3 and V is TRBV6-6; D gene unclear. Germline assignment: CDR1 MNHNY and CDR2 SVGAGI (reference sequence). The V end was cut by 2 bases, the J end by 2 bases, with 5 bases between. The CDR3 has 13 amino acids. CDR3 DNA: TGTGCCAGCAGTTACAGCCTCACAGATACGCAGTATTTT. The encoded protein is CASSYSLTDTQYF.

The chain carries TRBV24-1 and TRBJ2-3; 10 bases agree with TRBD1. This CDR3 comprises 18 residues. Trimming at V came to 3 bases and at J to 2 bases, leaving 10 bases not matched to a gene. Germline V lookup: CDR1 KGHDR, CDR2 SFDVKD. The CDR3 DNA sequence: TGTGCCACCAGTGATCGGGGGAAGACAGGGGGCATCACAGATACGCAGTATTTT. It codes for CATSDRGKTGGITDTQYF.

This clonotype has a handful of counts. The CDR3: CASTVVGSVEQYF. CDR3 DNA: TGTGCCAGCACCGTAGTGGGGAGCGTAGAGCAGTACTTC. The rearrangement links TRBV28 to TRBJ2-7; D perhaps matches TRBD2 (5 bases). Trimming cost V 7 bases and J 7 bases, with 17 bases left between them. The germline V gene has CDR1 MDHEN and CDR2 SYDVKM. This CDR3 has 13 residues.

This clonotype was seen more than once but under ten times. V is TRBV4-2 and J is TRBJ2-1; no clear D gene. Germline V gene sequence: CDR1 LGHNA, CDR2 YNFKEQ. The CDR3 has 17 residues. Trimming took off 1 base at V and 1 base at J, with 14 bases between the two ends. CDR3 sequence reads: CASSQVSPPGSYNEQFF. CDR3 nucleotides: TGTGCCAGCAGCCAAGTCTCCCCCCCGGGTTCCTACAATGAGCAGTTCTTC.

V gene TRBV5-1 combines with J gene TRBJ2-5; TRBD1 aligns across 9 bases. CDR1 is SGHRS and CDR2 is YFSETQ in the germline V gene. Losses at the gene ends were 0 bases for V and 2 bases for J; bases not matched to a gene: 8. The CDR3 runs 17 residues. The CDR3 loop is CASSLDRGPGFQETQYF. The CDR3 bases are TGCGCCAGCAGCTTGGACAGGGGGCCGGGGTTTCAAGAGACCCAGTACTTC.

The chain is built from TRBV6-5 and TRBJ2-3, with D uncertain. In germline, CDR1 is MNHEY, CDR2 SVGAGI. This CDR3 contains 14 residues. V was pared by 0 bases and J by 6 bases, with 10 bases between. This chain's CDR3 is CASSYSGLGDTQYF. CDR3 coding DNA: TGTGCCAGCAGTTACTCGGGTCTCGGGGATACGCAGTATTTT.